This entry lists 24 T cell receptor beta chains sequenced from one sample in a study of blood T cell repertoires in COVID-19. TCRdb's table, derived via immunoSEQ multiplex PCR, lists solely in-frame clones and lacks some. The table has 250,000 to 350,000 clones, around 86% seen once. Source material: peripheral blood. These receptors all come from a woman in her twenties or thirties who had recovered from COVID-19.

The chain carries TRBV7-9 and TRBJ2-2, with D maybe TRBD2 (6 bases). This CDR3 is built from 14 residues. CDR1 and CDR2 from the germline V gene are SEHNR and FQNEAQ (reference sequence). Trimming removed 1 base from V and 6 bases from J, with 9 bases in between. Here the CDR3 reads CASSLGGGAGELFF. The CDR3 DNA is TGTGCCAGCAGCTTAGGAGGCGGGGCCGGGGAGCTGTTTTTT.

This clone was recorded once. V gene TRBV7-8 combines with J gene TRBJ1-2; D unresolved. Per the germline V gene, CDR1 is SGHVS and CDR2 is FQNEAQ. V was pared by 5 bases and J by 4 bases, with 14 bases between. The CDR3 loop spans 14 amino acids. CDR3 nucleotides: TGTGCCAGCAGCCCTGGACGGGGTAGCTATGGCTACACCTTC. Protein: CASSPGRGSYGYTF.

This chain links TRBV2 with TRBJ1-6, with TRBD1 as a possible D gene (6 bases). V lost 6 bases to trimming and J lost 0 bases, with 12 bases between them. Germline V CDR1 and CDR2: SNHLY, FYNNEI. The CDR3 length is 16 residues. The CDR3 protein is CASSGKGVSYNSPLHF. The CDR3 bases are TGTGCCAGCAGCGGAAAGGGGGTCTCCTATAATTCACCCCTCCACTTT.

This clone was observed once. The junction does not match germline at one end; this may be a read error. The chain joins TRBV5-1 to TRBJ1-1; TRBD1 might be the D (6 bases). The CDR3 totals 15 residues. Germline CDR1 SGHRS, CDR2 YFSETQ. The CDR3 sequence: CASSLDLSGAREAFF. The CDR3 DNA sequence: TGCGCCAGCAGTTTGGATCTATCAGGGGCGCGTGAAGCTTTCTTT.

The rearrangement uses TRBV6-5 and TRBJ2-2; D call uncertain. The CDR3 has 13 amino acids. Germline loops: CDR1 MNHEY, CDR2 SVGAGI. The V gene lost 5 bases and the J gene lost 5 bases, with 9 bases spanning the gap. The CDR3: CASSHEVTGELFF. The CDR3, as DNA: TGTGCCAGCAGTCACGAGGTGACCGGGGAGCTGTTTTTT.

The chain links TRBV15 to TRBJ1-5; D not resolved. Germline CDR1 LNHNV, CDR2 YYDKDF (reference sequence). Trimming removed 5 bases from V and 0 bases from J, with 14 bases in between. The CDR3 contains 16 residues. CDR3 in amino acids: CATSRSPADSNQPQHF. The CDR3 DNA reads as TGTGCCACCAGCCGAAGCCCCGCGGATAGCAATCAGCCCCAGCATTTT. Together with reference TRBV15 and TRBJ1-5, the CDR3 gives the full variable domain: DAMVIQNPRYQVTQFGKPVTLSCSQTLNHNVMYWYQQKSSQAPKLLFHYYDKDFNNEADTPDNFQSRRPNTSFCFLDIRSPGLGDTAMYLCATSRSPADSNQPQHFGDGTRLSIL.

The J gene is TRBJ2-2, the V gene TRBV5-5, with D hard to call. This CDR3 comprises 12 residues. Germline CDR1 SGHKS, CDR2 YYEKEE (reference sequence). Trimming pared 1 base from V and 6 bases from J, leaving 4 bases between. Here the CDR3 DNA reads TGTGCCAGCAGCTTGCAGTCCGGGGAGCTGTTTTTT. Amino acid sequence: CASSLQSGELFF.

Written as DNA, the CDR3 is TGTGCCAGCAGCCTCCGACTAGCGGGAGTATTCGAGCAGTACTTC. This sequence encodes CASSLRLAGVFEQYF. The chain uses TRBV5-4 and TRBJ2-7, with 12 nucleotides matching TRBD2. Unmatched junction bases numbered 8, after V lost 4 bases and J lost 6 bases. The CDR3 consists of 15 residues. CDR1 is SGHNT and CDR2 is YYREEE in the germline V gene (reference sequence). The entire variable domain, with the rest obtained from reference TRBV5-4 and TRBJ2-7, is as follows: ETGVTQSPTHLIKTRGQQVTLRCSSQSGHNTVSWYQQALGQGPQFIFQYYREEENGRGNFPPRFSGLQFPNYSSELNVNALELDDSALYLCASSLRLAGVFEQYFGPGTRLTVT.

This chain links TRBV5-8 with TRBJ2-7, with TRBD1 matching over 9 bases. Germline V gives CDR1 SGHTS, CDR2 YDEGEE. The V gene end was trimmed by 4 bases and the J gene end by 6 bases; junction bases not matched to a gene: 5. The CDR3 sequence is 13 residues long. The CDR3 loop is CASSPGQGGEQYF. The DNA of the CDR3 is TGTGCCAGCAGCCCGGGACAGGGAGGCGAGCAGTACTTC.

The rearrangement links TRBV10-2 to TRBJ2-4, with 11 bases matching TRBD1. CDR1 and CDR2 (germline): WSHSY, SAAADI. This CDR3 is 18 amino acids long. V shed 2 bases and J 0 bases; nucleotides not matched to a gene: 6. CDR3 protein: CASSEGQGAQLAKNIQYF. The CDR3 DNA reads as TGCGCCAGCAGTGAGGGACAGGGGGCTCAACTAGCCAAAAACATTCAGTACTTC.

The chain uses TRBV28 and TRBJ2-2, with a weak D call TRBD2 (6 bases). Germline CDR1 reads MDHEN; CDR2 reads SYDVKM. V was pared by 7 bases and J by 3 bases, with 21 bases between. The CDR3 has 17 residues. CDR3 bases: TGTGCCAGCATCGCGGGGTGGGGCGTTCCGGACACCGGGGAGCTGTTTTTT. Its translation is CASIAGWGVPDTGELFF. The full variable domain, its missing parts supplied by reference TRBV28 and TRBJ2-2, is DVKVTQSSRYLVKRTGEKVFLECVQDMDHENMFWYRQDPGLGLRLIYFSYDVKMKEKGDIPEGYSVSREKKERFSLILESASTNQTSMYLCASIAGWGVPDTGELFFGEGSRLTVL.

The genes are TRBV24-1 and TRBJ1-4, with TRBD1 identical over 10 bases. CDR1 and CDR2 from the germline V gene are KGHDR and SFDVKD. The CDR3 has 15 residues. The ends lost 3 bases at V and 8 bases at J; junction bases unmatched: 5. For the CDR3, the DNA is TGTGCCACCAGTGATCCAGGACAGGGGGAAGAAAAACTGTTTTTT. This codes for CATSDPGQGEEKLFF.

The gene calls are TRBV6-2 or TRBV6-3 and TRBJ2-7; 11 bases map to TRBD2. V was clipped by 5 bases and J by 3 bases; unmatched bases: 6. Germline CDR1 is MNHEY and CDR2 is SVGEGT. This CDR3 has 15 residues. The CDR3 sequence is CASSPQGLAVYEQYF. The CDR3 nucleotides read TGTGCCAGCAGTCCACAGGGACTAGCGGTCTACGAGCAGTACTTC.

The rearrangement links TRBV7-2 to TRBJ2-3; 9 nucleotides align to TRBD2. The CDR3 sequence is 13 residues long. Per the germline V gene, CDR1 is SGHTA and CDR2 is FQGNSA. V was pared by 1 base and J by 12 bases, with 5 bases of the junction left unmatched. This CDR3 reads CASSLGRTSAQYF. Written as DNA, the CDR3 is TGTGCCAGCAGCTTAGGCAGGACTAGCGCACAGTATTTT.

The V gene is TRBV6-5, the J gene TRBJ2-7, with 7 positions matching TRBD1. The CDR3 sequence is 12 residues long. Germline loops: CDR1 MNHEY, CDR2 SVGAGI. After removal of 6 bases from V and 5 bases from J, the junction contained 4 bases not matched to a gene. CDR3 sequence (DNA): TGTGCCAGCAGACAGGGGAATCACGAGCAGTACTTC. Its translation: CASRQGNHEQYF.

The chain has TRBV30 and TRBJ1-4; 10 bases agree with TRBD1. The V gene's germline CDR1 is GTSNPN and CDR2 SVGIG (reference sequence). J gave up 8 bases and V 4 bases, and 4 bases lay outside the gene matches. The CDR3 is 13 amino acids. The CDR3 region is CAWIGTGVEKLFF. DNA for the CDR3: TGTGCCTGGATCGGGACAGGGGTAGAAAAACTGTTTTTT.

The V gene is TRBV7-9, the J gene TRBJ1-4; possible D gene TRBD1, 5 bases. V lost 1 base to trimming and J lost 8 bases, with 14 bases between them. From germline, CDR1 is SEHNR and CDR2 FQNEAQ (reference sequence). The CDR3 has 15 amino acids. This chain's CDR3 is CASSLEGGDGEKLFF. The CDR3 bases are TGTGCCAGCAGCTTAGAAGGAGGGGATGGCGAAAAACTGTTTTTT.

This clone was counted only a few times. V is TRBV11-2 and J is TRBJ1-2; 10 positions match TRBD1. Germline values: CDR1 SGHAT, CDR2 FQNNGV. V gave up 5 bases and J gave up 5 bases; unmatched junction bases: 11. The CDR3 loop spans 16 amino acids. The CDR3, as DNA: TGTGCCAGCAGCCGAGGAGAGAGACAGGGGGCGTATGGCTACACCTTC. Translation: CASSRGERQGAYGYTF.

V is TRBV18 and J is TRBJ2-7, with 7 bases aligning to TRBD1. The CDR3 has 15 residues. The junction had 3 bases not matched to a gene; V was cut back by 1 base and J by 0 bases. The germline gives CDR1 KGHSH, CDR2 LQKENI. The CDR3 region has the DNA TGTGCCAGCTCACCACAGGGACAGAGCTCCTACGAGCAGTACTTC. This sequence encodes CASSPQGQSSYEQYF.

To note about this clone: At the DNA level, this CDR3 is encoded by other sequences in the same sample as well. V usage is TRBV11-2 and J usage is TRBJ2-1, with 8 bases identical to TRBD2. The V segment lost 2 bases and the J segment 4 bases; nucleotides outside the gene matches: 4. The germline CDR1 and CDR2 sequences are SGHAT and FQNNGV. This CDR3 has 15 residues. The CDR3, as DNA: TGTGCCAGCAGCTTACTGGCGGGGGGTTACAATGAGCAGTTCTTC. It yields the protein CASSLLAGGYNEQFF. The whole variable domain, filled in from reference TRBV11-2 and TRBJ2-1, reads EAGVAQSPRYKIIEKRQSVAFWCNPISGHATLYWYQQILGQGPKLLIQFQNNGVVDDSQLPKDRFSAERLKGVDSTLKIQPAKLEDSAVYLCASSLLAGGYNEQFFGPGTRLTVL.

The V gene is TRBV12-3 or TRBV12-4, the J gene TRBJ2-2; no clear D gene. V lost 7 bases to trimming and J lost 8 bases, with 14 bases between them. CDR3 length equals 13 residues. This chain's CDR3 is CASTRSGGGELFF. DNA for the CDR3: TGTGCCAGCACCCGGTCGGGTGGTGGGGAGCTGTTTTTT.

This sequence joins TRBV27 and TRBJ2-1, with 10 positions matching TRBD2. In germline, CDR1 is MNHEY, CDR2 SMNVEV (reference sequence). V lost 10 bases and J lost 5; bases outside the gene matches: 2. This CDR3 spans 12 amino acids. CDR3 DNA: TGTGCCACCGGACTAGCGGACAATGAGCAGTTCTTC. It is translated as CATGLADNEQFF.

The chain joins TRBV11-2 to TRBJ2-3, with TRBD2 matching over 10 bases. With 7 bases clipped from V and 5 bases from J, the junction kept 6 bases outside the gene matches. In germline, CDR1 is SGHAT, CDR2 FQNNGV. The CDR3 is made up of 14 amino acids. The CDR3 region is CASIRLAGLDTQYF. The CDR3 DNA is TGTGCCAGCATCCGACTAGCGGGCTTAGATACGCAGTATTTT.

This chain uses TRBV9 with TRBJ2-3; 11 bases are shared with TRBD2. The V segment lost 3 bases and the J segment 1 base; nucleotides outside the gene matches: 1. Germline values: CDR1 SGDLS, CDR2 YYNGEE. This CDR3 spans 15 amino acids. The CDR3 nucleotides read TGTGCCAGCAGCGGGGGACTAGCGGGCACAGATACGCAGTATTTT. Its translation: CASSGGLAGTDTQYF.